These 21 T cell receptor beta chains share one sample of origin, sequenced in a study of T cell responses to AZD1222 COVID-19 vaccine. Libraries were prepared by immunoSEQ multiplex PCR; TCRdb keeps only in-frame clonotypes and omits some of them. This sample carries some 54,000 clones, roughly 90% of them seen once, and the ten largest clones take roughly 2%. The starting material was peripheral blood, obtained on day 0 of AZD1222 vaccination. All receptors come from an adult in good health.

The chain combines TRBV5-4 with TRBJ1-2; D remains ambiguous. Trimming took off 0 bases at V and 5 bases at J, with 8 bases between the two ends. The CDR3 has 13 amino acids. CDR1 is SGHNT, CDR2 YYREEE, per germline (reference sequence). CDR3 sequence (DNA): TGTGCCAGCAGCTTGGGCAGTCTTTATGGCTACACCTTC. Its translation is CASSLGSLYGYTF.

This chain connects TRBV5-4 to TRBJ1-2; D not resolved. Germline V gene data show CDR1 as SGHNT and CDR2 as YYREEE (reference sequence). V shed 1 base and J shed 10 bases, with 11 bases lying between them. The CDR3 runs to 12 residues. DNA for the CDR3: TGTGCCAGCAGCTTGCCGGCAAGAACCTACACCTTC. Translation: CASSLPARTYTF.

To note about this clone: An end of the junction differs from the germline gene, which may be a read error. This chain joins TRBV28 and TRBJ2-1, with unresolved D. CDR1 MDHEN and CDR2 SYDVKM come from the germline V gene. The CDR3 runs 12 residues. The CDR3 protein is CASSAAPAEPFF. In DNA, the CDR3 is TGTGCCAGCAGTGCCGCCCCCGCTGAGCCGTTCTTC. Full variable domain (remainder filled in from reference TRBV28 and TRBJ2-1): DVKVTQSSRYLVKRTGEKVFLECVQDMDHENMFWYRQDPGLGLRLIYFSYDVKMKEKGDIPEGYSVSREKKERFSLILESASTNQTSMYLCASSAAPAEPFFGPGTRLTVL.

The chain joins TRBV11-2 to TRBJ1-4; D may be TRBD1 (6 bases). Germline CDR1 reads SGHAT; CDR2 reads FQNNGV. Trimming stripped 6 bases from V and 7 bases from J, with 12 bases between. CDR3 length equals 13 residues. The CDR3 coding sequence is TGTGCCAGCAGGAGGGGGGCAGGTGAAAAACTGTTTTTT. Protein: CASRRGAGEKLFF. Full variable domain (outside the CDR3, taken from reference TRBV11-2 and TRBJ1-4): EAGVAQSPRYKIIEKRQSVAFWCNPISGHATLYWYQQILGQGPKLLIQFQNNGVVDDSQLPKDRFSAERLKGVDSTLKIQPAKLEDSAVYLCASRRGAGEKLFFGSGTQLSVL.

The gene calls are TRBV28 and TRBJ2-5; D not resolved. The CDR3 runs 11 residues. CDR1 and CDR2 from the germline V gene are MDHEN and SYDVKM. V was trimmed by 2 bases and J by 4 bases, leaving 2 bases between them. The CDR3 protein is CASSLGETQYF. CDR3 sequence (DNA): TGTGCCAGCAGTTTAGGAGAGACCCAGTACTTC.

The chain links TRBV6-5 to TRBJ1-2; TRBD1 might be the D (5 bases). The CDR3 has 14 residues. The germline V gene encodes CDR1 MNHEY and CDR2 SVGAGI. The V end was cut by 0 bases, the J end by 8 bases, with 13 bases between. The DNA of the CDR3 is TGTGCCAGCAGTTACTCCGGGGCAGCAAGCGGCTACACCTTC. This sequence encodes CASSYSGAASGYTF.

The chain carries TRBV28 and TRBJ1-2; no reliable D call. This CDR3 comprises 12 residues. Germline CDR1 and CDR2: MDHEN and SYDVKM. With 7 bases removed from V and 6 bases from J, the gap between germline ends came to 12 bases. The CDR3 DNA sequence: TGTGCCAGCAACGTGGGGAGTAATGGCTACACCTTC. It yields the protein CASNVGSNGYTF.

V usage is TRBV5-1 and J usage is TRBJ2-2, with D unclear. Trimming removed 9 bases from V and 0 bases from J, with 15 bases in between. This CDR3 is 15 amino acids long. Germline assignment: CDR1 SGHRS and CDR2 YFSETQ. CDR3 nucleotide sequence: TGCGCCACCGGCTGGTCCACCACGAACACCGGGGAGCTGTTTTTT. Residues: CATGWSTTNTGELFF.

This rearrangement joins TRBV6-6 to TRBJ2-2, with D possibly being TRBD1 or TRBD2 (6 bases each). CDR1 is MNHNY and CDR2 is SVGAGI in the germline V gene (reference sequence). The germline V and J ends were trimmed by 5 bases and 7 bases, with 14 bases remaining between them. The CDR3 loop spans 14 amino acids. The CDR3 DNA follows: TGTGCCAGCAGTGGAATGGAGGGGGGCGGGGAGCTGTTTTTT. Translated, it gives CASSGMEGGGELFF.

This clone was counted once. This likely comes from a read error, as the CDR3 has no conserved phenylalanine or tryptophan at its end. The DNA is omitted, as the CDR3 cannot be located on it reliably, and the CDR3 follows TCRdb's listing. The chain is built from TRBV18 and TRBJ1-1. The CDR3 comprises 11 residues, both ends counted. CDR1 is KGHSH, CDR2 LQKENI, per germline. Here the CDR3 reads CASSGTWGLVV.

The chain combines TRBV15 with TRBJ2-7, with TRBD2 matching over 11 bases. V was clipped by 2 bases and J by 4 bases; unmatched bases: 4. Germline CDR1 and CDR2: LNHNV and YYDKDF (reference sequence). The CDR3 runs 15 residues. CDR3: CATSRRWTSGYEQYF. The DNA for the CDR3 is TGTGCCACCAGCAGACGCTGGACTAGCGGGTACGAGCAGTACTTC.

The chain employs TRBV3-1 (or the pseudogene TRBV3-2) and TRBJ2-1; D is perhaps TRBD2 (6 bases). Germline-derived CDR1 and CDR2 are LGHDT and YNNKEL (reference sequence). This CDR3 contains 16 residues. Trimming took 0 bases from V and 4 from J, leaving 13 bases between them. Here the CDR3 DNA reads TGTGCCAGCAGCCAAGACGGGCGGGAACTGTACAATGAGCAGTTCTTC. Protein sequence: CASSQDGRELYNEQFF.

The rearrangement links TRBV19 to TRBJ2-3; 9 bases map to TRBD1. The CDR3 is 15 residues long. Germline V CDR1 and CDR2: LNHDA, SQIVND (reference sequence). J was trimmed by 11 bases and V by 5 bases; bases with no gene match: 14. The CDR3 sequence is CASSLGDREVRGQYF. The CDR3 nucleotides read TGTGCCAGTAGTCTGGGGGACAGGGAGGTACGGGGGCAGTATTTT.

V is TRBV5-5 and J is TRBJ1-2; 9 bases match TRBD1. This CDR3 has 15 amino acids. Germline assignment: CDR1 SGHKS and CDR2 YYEKEE (reference sequence). V lost 2 bases and J lost 4; bases outside the gene matches: 6. As DNA, the CDR3 is TGTGCCAGCAGCTTATTACAGGGGGCCGGCTATGGCTACACCTTC. Residues: CASSLLQGAGYGYTF.

V and J are TRBV14 and TRBJ2-3; D is unclear. The CDR3 runs 13 residues. Trimming removed 2 bases from V and 4 bases from J, with 7 bases in between. The V gene's germline CDR1 is SGHDN and CDR2 FVKESK. DNA for the CDR3: TGTGCCAGCAGCCAATCAGGCGCAGATACGCAGTATTTT. Translating it yields CASSQSGADTQYF.

The chain joins TRBV15 to TRBJ2-1, with TRBD2 matching over 10 bases. Germline V CDR1 and CDR2: LNHNV, YYDKDF (reference sequence). The CDR3 covers 18 residues. Unmatched junction bases numbered 9, after V lost 0 bases and J lost 4 bases. The CDR3 region has the DNA TGTGCCACCAGCAGAGATCCCCTAGCGGGAGTCGCATACAATGAGCAGTTCTTC. Amino acids: CATSRDPLAGVAYNEQFF.

The chain is built from TRBV10-2 and TRBJ1-2; no clear D gene. Germline-derived CDR1 and CDR2 are WSHSY and SAAADI. The CDR3 totals 17 residues. Between the trimmed V and J ends, which lost 0 bases and 2 bases, there was a span of 16 bases. This CDR3 reads CASSESTAASRNYGYTF. CDR3 in DNA: TGCGCCAGCAGTGAGTCGACGGCAGCCAGCAGAAACTATGGCTACACCTTC.

This clone was seen only once. V usage is TRBV7-2 and J usage is TRBJ1-1; D might be TRBD1 (6 bases). V lost 2 bases and J 1 base, leaving 11 bases between the germline ends. CDR1 is SGHTA and CDR2 is FQGNSA in the germline V gene. There are 15 residues in the CDR3. Here the CDR3 reads CASSLNPGANTEAFF. The CDR3, as DNA: TGTGCCAGCAGCTTAAATCCGGGGGCGAACACTGAAGCTTTCTTT.

This clone was observed once. The CDR3 sequence: CASRTSGSDEQFF. Here the CDR3 DNA reads TGTGCCAGCAGGACTAGCGGGAGCGATGAGCAGTTCTTC. V gene TRBV6-5 combines with J gene TRBJ2-1; 12 bases fit TRBD2. The CDR3 totals 13 residues. V shed 6 bases and J 8 bases; nucleotides not matched to a gene: 2. Germline CDR1 MNHEY, CDR2 SVGAGI.

V is TRBV11-2 and J is TRBJ2-7; maybe TRBD1 (6 bases). The CDR3 sequence is 14 residues long. V gave up 1 base and J gave up 2 bases, with 9 bases separating them. Germline CDR1 and CDR2: SGHAT and FQNNGV. This chain's CDR3 is CASSLGGDTYEQYF. CDR3 DNA: TGTGCCAGCAGCTTAGGTGGGGACACCTACGAGCAGTACTTC.

The chain couples TRBV9 to TRBJ2-3; possible D gene TRBD2, 6 bases. In germline, CDR1 is SGDLS, CDR2 YYNGEE. The CDR3 runs 17 residues. Trimming removed 3 bases from V and 2 bases from J, with 19 bases in between. This CDR3 is CASSGVPLTGVTDTQYF. CDR3 nucleotides: TGTGCCAGCAGCGGAGTGCCCCTCACGGGGGTCACAGATACGCAGTATTTT. Full variable domain (missing parts from reference TRBV9 and TRBJ2-3): DSGVTQTPKHLITATGQRVTLRCSPRSGDLSVYWYQQSLDQGLQFLIQYYNGEERAKGNILERFSAQQFPDLHSELNLSSLELGDSALYFCASSGVPLTGVTDTQYFGPGTRLTVL.